This T cell receptor (beta chain) was sequenced for a study of cytomegalovirus exposure and HLA in healthy donors. Notes on the study in general: According to the study, around 160 TCR beta chains were cytomegalovirus-associated.

The PCR had 60 Vbeta and 13 Jbeta primers. The data were produced by immunoSEQ multiplex PCR, yet TCRdb's version contains in-frame clones alone and is incomplete. The sample lists roughly 150,000 clones, around 80% occurring once. This CDR3 spans 14 amino acids. Per the germline V gene, CDR1 is SQVTM and CDR2 is ANQGSEA. With V trimmed by 1 base and J by 3 bases, 3 bases remained unmatched. This clone has a handful of counts. The antigen is unknown. The sequencing input was PBMCs. V gene TRBV29-1 combines with J gene TRBJ2-3; TRBD2 aligns across 8 bases. The source is a man aged 18 to 29 in good health and CMV-seropositive. The DNA of the CDR3 is TGCAGCGTTGAAGCGGGAGGGCAGACAGATACGCAGTATTTT. Translated: CSVEAGGQTDTQYF.